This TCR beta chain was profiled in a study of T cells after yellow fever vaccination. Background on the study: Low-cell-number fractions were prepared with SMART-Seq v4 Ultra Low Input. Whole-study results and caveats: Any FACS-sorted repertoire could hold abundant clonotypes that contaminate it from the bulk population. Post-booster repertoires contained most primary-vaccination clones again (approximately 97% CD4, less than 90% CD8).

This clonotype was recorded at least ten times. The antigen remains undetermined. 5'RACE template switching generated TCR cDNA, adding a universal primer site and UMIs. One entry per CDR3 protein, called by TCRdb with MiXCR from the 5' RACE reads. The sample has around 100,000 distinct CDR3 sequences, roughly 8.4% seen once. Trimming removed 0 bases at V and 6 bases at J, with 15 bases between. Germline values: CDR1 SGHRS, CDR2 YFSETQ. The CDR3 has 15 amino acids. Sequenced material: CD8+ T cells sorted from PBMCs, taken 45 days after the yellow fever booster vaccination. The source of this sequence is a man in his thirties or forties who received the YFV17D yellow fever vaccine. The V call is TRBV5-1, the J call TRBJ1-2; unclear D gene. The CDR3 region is CASSLVEVAKDGYTF. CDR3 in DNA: TGCGCCAGCAGCTTGGTAGAGGTTGCGAAGGATGGCTACACCTTC.